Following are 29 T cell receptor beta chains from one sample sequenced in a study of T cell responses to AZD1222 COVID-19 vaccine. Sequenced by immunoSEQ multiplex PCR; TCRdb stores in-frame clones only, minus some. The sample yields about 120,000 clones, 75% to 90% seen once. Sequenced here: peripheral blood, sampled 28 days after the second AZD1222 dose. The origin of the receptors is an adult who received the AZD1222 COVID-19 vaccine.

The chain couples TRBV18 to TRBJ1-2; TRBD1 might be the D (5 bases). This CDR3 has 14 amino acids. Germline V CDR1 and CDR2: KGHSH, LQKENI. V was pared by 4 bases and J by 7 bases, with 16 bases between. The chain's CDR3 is CASSQGPGRAGYTF. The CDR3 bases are TGTGCCAGCTCACAGGGGCCCGGAAGGGCTGGCTACACCTTC.

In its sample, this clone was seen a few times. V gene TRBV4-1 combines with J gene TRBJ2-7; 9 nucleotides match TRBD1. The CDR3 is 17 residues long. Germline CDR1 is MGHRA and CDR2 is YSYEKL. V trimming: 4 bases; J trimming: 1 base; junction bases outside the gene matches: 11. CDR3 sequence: CASSPQAAGTGSYEQYF. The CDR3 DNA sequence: TGCGCCAGCAGCCCCCAGGCGGCCGGGACAGGGTCCTACGAGCAGTACTTC.

In DNA, the CDR3 is TGTGCCACCAGCGTCGGAAGACAGGGAATTAACTATGGCTACACCTTC. Its protein product is CATSVGRQGINYGYTF. The rearrangement joins TRBV15 to TRBJ1-2; TRBD1 aligns across 7 bases. Germline CDR1 is LNHNV and CDR2 is YYDKDF (reference sequence). The CDR3 loop spans 16 amino acids. The V and J ends lost 5 bases and 1 base, in that order; junction bases with no gene match: 10.

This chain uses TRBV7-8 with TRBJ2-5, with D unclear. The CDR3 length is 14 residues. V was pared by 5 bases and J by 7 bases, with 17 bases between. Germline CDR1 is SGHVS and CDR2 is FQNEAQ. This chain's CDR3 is CASSQASSKGTQYF. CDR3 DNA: TGTGCCAGCAGCCAGGCCAGCAGTAAGGGGACCCAGTACTTC.

In DNA form, the CDR3 reads TGTGCCAGCAGACCAACTTTCGGACAGGGGGCGTACACCGGGGAGCTGTTTTTT. Translated, it gives CASRPTFGQGAYTGELFF. The V call is TRBV27, the J call TRBJ2-2; TRBD1 agrees at 11 bases. Germline V CDR1 and CDR2: MNHEY, SMNVEV (reference sequence). The trim removed 6 bases at V and 3 bases at J, leaving 12 bases unmatched. There are 18 residues in the CDR3.

Written as DNA, the CDR3 is TGTGCCAGCAAGGAGGGAACCCTTAACTATGGCTACACCTTC. Its protein is CASKEGTLNYGYTF. The chain recombines TRBV7-2 with TRBJ1-2; no reliable D call. The CDR3 has 14 amino acids. V was clipped by 7 bases and J by 1 base, with 13 bases between them. CDR1 and CDR2 from the germline V gene are SGHTA and FQGNSA.

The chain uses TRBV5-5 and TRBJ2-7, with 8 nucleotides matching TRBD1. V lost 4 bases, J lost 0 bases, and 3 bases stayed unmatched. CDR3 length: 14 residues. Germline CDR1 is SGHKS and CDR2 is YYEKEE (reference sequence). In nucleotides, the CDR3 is TGTGCCAGCAGCACCGGGACAGGCTCCTACGAGCAGTACTTC. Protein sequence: CASSTGTGSYEQYF.

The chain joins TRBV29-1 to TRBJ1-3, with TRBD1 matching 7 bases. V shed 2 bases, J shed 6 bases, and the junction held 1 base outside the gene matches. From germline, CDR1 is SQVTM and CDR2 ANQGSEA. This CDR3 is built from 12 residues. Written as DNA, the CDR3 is TGCAGCGTTGAAACAGGGGAAAACACCATATATTTT. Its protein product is CSVETGENTIYF.

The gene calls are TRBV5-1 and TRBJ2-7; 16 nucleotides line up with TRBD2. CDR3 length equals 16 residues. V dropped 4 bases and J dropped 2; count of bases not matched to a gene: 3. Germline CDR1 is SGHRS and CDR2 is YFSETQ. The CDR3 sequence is CASSAGTSGRAYEQYF. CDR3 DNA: TGCGCCAGCAGCGCCGGGACTAGCGGGAGGGCCTACGAGCAGTACTTC.

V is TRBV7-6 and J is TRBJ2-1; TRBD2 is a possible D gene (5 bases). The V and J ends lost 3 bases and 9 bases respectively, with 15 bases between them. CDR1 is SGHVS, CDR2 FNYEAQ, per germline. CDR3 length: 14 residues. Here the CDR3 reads CASSLGLAGTEQFF. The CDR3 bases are TGTGCCAGCAGCTTGGGCCTAGCTGGCACTGAGCAGTTCTTC.

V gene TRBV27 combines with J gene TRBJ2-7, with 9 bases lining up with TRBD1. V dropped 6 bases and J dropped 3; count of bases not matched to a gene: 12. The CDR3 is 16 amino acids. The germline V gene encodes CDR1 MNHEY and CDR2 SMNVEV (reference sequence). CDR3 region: CASRSGTGSPYYEQYF. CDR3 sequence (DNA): TGTGCCAGCAGATCCGGGACAGGGTCCCCTTACTACGAGCAGTACTTC.

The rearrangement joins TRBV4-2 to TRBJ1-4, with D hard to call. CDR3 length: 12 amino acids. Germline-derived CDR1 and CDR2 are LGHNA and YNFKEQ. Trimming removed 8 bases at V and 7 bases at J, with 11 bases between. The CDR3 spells CASGYGSEKLFF. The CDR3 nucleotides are TGTGCCAGCGGGTACGGGAGTGAAAAACTGTTTTTT.

CDR3 nucleotide sequence: TGTGCCAGCAGCCTACGGACGAATTCACCCCTCCACTTT. It specifies CASSLRTNSPLHF. This chain joins TRBV2 and TRBJ1-6; D is ambiguous. Deletions cut 6 bases from V and 7 bases from J, with 10 bases between. The CDR3 is 13 residues long. CDR1 SNHLY and CDR2 FYNNEI come from the germline V gene.

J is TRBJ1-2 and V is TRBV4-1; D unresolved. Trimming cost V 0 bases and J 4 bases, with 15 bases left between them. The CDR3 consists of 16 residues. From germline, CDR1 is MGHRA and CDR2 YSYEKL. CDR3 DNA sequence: TGCGCCAGCAGCCAAGATCTTCGTAACCTTTTCTATGGCTACACCTTC. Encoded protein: CASSQDLRNLFYGYTF.

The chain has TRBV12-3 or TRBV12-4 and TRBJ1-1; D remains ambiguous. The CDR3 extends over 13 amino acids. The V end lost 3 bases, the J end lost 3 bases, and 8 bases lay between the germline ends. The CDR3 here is CASSFDRYTEAFF. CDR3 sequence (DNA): TGTGCCAGCAGTTTTGACCGATACACTGAAGCTTTCTTT.

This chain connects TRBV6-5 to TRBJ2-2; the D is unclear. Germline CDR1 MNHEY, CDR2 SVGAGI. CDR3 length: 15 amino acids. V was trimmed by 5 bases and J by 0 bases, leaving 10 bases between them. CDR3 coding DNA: TGTGCCAGCAGTCGGTTGGGGACGAACACCGGGGAGCTGTTTTTT. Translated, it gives CASSRLGTNTGELFF.

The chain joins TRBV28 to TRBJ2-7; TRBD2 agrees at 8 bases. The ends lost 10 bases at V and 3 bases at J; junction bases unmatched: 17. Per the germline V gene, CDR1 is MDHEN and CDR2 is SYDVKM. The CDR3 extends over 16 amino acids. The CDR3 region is CATLPPAGVGDYEQYF. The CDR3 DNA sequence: TGTGCCACCCTCCCTCCAGCGGGAGTAGGGGACTACGAGCAGTACTTC.

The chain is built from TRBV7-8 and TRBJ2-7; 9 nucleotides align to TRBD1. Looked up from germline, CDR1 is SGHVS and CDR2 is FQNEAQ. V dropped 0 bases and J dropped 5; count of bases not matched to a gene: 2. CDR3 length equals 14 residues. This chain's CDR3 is CASSLAGTGNEQYF. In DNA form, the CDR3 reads TGTGCCAGCAGCTTAGCCGGGACAGGGAACGAGCAGTACTTC.

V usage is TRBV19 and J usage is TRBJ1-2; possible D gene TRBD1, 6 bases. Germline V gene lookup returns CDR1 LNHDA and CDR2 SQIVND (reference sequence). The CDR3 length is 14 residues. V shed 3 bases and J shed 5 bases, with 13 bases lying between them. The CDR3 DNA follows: TGTGCCAGTAGTATGGGGACAACTCGATATGGCTACACCTTC. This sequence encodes CASSMGTTRYGYTF.

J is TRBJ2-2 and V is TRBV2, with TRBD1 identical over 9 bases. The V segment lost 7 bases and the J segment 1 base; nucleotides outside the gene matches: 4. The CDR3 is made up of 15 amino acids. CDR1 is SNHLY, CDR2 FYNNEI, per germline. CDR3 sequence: CASNGQGMNTGELFF. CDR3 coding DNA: TGTGCCAGCAACGGACAGGGGATGAACACCGGGGAGCTGTTTTTT.

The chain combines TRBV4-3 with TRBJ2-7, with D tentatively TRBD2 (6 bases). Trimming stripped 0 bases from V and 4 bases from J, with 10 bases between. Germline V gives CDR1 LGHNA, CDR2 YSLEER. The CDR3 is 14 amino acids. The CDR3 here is CASSQDHGSYEQYF. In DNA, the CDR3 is TGCGCCAGCAGCCAAGATCACGGGAGTTACGAGCAGTACTTC.

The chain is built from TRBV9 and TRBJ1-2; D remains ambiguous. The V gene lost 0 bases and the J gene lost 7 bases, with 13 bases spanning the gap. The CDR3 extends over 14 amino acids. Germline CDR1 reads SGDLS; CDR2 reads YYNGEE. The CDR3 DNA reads TGTGCCAGCAGCGTAGCATCCTGGGAGGGTGGCTACACCTTC. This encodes CASSVASWEGGYTF.

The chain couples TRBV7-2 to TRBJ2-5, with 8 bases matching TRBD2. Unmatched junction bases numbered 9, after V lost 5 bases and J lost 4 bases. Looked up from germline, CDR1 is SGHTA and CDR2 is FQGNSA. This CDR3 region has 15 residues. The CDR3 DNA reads TGTGCCAGCAGCCTTGGGGCGGGGGGCGGAGAGACCCAGTACTTC. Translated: CASSLGAGGGETQYF.

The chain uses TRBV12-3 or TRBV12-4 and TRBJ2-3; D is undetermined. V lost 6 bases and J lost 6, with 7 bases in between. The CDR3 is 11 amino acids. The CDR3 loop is CASSRFDTQYF. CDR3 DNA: TGTGCCAGCAGCCGATTCGATACGCAGTATTTT.

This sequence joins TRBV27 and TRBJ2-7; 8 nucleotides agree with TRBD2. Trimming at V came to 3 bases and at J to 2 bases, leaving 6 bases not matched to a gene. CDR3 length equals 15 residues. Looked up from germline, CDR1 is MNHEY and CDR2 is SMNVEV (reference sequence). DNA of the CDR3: TGTGCCAGCAGTTTCATTAGCGGGGCTACCTACGAGCAGTACTTC. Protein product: CASSFISGATYEQYF.

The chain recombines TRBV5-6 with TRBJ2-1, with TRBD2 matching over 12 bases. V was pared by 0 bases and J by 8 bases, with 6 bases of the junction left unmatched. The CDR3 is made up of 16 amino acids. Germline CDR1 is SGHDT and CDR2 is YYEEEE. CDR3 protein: CASSLALAGGRYEQFF. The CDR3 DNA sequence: TGTGCCAGCAGCTTGGCTCTAGCGGGGGGGCGCTATGAGCAGTTCTTC.

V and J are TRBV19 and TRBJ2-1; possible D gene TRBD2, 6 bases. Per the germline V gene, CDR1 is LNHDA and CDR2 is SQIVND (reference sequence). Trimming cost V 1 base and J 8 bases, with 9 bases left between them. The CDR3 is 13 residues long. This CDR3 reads CASSIGGVHEQFF. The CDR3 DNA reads TGTGCCAGTAGTATAGGGGGGGTTCATGAGCAGTTCTTC. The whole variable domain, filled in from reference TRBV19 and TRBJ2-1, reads DGGITQSPKYLFRKEGQNVTLSCEQNLNHDAMYWYRQDPGQGLRLIYYSQIVNDFQKGDIAEGYSVSREKKESFPLTVTSAQKNPTAFYLCASSIGGVHEQFFGPGTRLTVL.

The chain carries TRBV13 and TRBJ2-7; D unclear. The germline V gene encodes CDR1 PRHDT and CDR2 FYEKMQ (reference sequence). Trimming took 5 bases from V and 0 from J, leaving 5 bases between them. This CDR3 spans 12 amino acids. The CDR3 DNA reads TGTGCCAGCAGCCCCCTCTCCTACGAGCAGTACTTC. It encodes CASSPLSYEQYF.

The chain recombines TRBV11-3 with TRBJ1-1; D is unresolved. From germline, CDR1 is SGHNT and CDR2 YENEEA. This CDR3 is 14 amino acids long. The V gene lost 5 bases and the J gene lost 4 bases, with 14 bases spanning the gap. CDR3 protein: CASSPLSGSTEAFF. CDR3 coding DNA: TGTGCCAGCAGCCCCCTGTCCGGTTCCACTGAAGCTTTCTTT.